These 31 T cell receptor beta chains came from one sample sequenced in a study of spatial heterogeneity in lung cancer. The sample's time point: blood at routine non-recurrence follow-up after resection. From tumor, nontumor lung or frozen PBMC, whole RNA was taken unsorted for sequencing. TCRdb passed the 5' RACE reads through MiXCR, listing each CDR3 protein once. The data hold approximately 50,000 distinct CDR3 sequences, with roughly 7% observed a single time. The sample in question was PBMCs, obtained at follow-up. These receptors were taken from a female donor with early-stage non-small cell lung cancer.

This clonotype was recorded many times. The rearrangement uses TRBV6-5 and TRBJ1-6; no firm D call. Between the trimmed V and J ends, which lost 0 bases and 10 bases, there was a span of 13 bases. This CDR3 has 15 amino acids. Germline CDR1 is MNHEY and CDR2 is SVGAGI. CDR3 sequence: CASSYSSMGSSPLHF. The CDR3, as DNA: TGTGCCAGCAGTTACTCGAGCATGGGGAGCTCACCCCTCCACTTT.

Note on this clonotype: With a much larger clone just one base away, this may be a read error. As DNA, the CDR3 is TGCGCCAGCAGCAGTAGCGACACAGATACGCAGCATTTT. It translates to CASSSSDTDTQHF. J is TRBJ2-3 and V is TRBV5-1, with D unclear. The J call may be mistaken, given a closer DNA end match to TRBJ1-5. This CDR3 contains 13 residues. Germline-derived CDR1 and CDR2 are SGHRS and YFSETQ.

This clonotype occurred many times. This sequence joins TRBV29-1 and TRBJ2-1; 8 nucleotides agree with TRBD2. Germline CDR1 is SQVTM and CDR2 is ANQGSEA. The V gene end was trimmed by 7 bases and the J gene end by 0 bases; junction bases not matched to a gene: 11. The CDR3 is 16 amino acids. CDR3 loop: CSAPFSGARSYNEQFF. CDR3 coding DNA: TGCAGCGCTCCGTTTAGCGGGGCCCGCTCCTACAATGAGCAGTTCTTC.

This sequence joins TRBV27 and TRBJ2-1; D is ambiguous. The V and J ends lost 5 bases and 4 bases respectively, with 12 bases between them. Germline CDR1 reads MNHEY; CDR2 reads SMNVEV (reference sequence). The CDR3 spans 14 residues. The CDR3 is CASSPHRVYNEQFF. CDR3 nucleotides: TGTGCCAGCAGTCCCCACCGGGTTTACAATGAGCAGTTCTTC.

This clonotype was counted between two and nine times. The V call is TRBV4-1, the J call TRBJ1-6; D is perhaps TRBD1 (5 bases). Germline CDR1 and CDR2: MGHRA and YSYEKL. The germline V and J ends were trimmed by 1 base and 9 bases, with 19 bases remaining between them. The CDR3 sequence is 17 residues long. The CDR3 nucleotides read TGCGCCAGCAGCCAAGGCCGGCTCGGGGCCCTAGCTTCACCCCTCCACTTT. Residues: CASSQGRLGALASPLHF.

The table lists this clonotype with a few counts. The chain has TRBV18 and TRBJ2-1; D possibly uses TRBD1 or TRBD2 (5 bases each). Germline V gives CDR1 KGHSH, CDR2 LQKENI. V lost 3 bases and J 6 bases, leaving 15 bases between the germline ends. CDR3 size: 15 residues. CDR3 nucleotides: TGTGCCAGCTCACCCGGGACGGCCCCTCGCAATGAGCAGTTCTTC. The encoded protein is CASSPGTAPRNEQFF.

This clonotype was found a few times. The chain's CDR3 is CASSESTGAGNQPQHF. The CDR3 region has the DNA TGCGCCAGCAGCGAGTCGACAGGGGCCGGGAATCAGCCCCAGCATTTT. J is TRBJ1-5 and V is TRBV5-1, with 8 bases fitting TRBD1. The CDR3 consists of 16 residues. The V gene end was trimmed by 4 bases and the J gene end by 4 bases; junction bases not matched to a gene: 10. CDR1 and CDR2 (germline): SGHRS, YFSETQ.

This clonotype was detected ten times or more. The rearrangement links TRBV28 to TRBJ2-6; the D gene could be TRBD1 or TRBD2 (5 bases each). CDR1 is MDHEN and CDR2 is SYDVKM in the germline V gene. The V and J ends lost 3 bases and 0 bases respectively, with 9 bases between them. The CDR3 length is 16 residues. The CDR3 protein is CASSFSGPSGANVLTF. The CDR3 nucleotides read TGTGCCAGCAGTTTTTCGGGACCCTCTGGGGCCAACGTCCTGACTTTC.

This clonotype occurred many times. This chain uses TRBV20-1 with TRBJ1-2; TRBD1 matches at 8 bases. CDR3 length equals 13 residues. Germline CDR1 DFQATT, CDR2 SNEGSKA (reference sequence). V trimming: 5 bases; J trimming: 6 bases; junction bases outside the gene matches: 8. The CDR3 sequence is CSASDRASNGYTF. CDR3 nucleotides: TGCAGTGCTTCGGACAGGGCCTCGAATGGCTACACCTTC.

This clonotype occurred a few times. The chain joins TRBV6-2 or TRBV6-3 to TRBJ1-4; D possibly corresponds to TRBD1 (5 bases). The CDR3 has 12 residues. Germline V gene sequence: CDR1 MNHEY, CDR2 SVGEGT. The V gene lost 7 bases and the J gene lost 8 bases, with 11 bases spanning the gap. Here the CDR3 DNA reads TGTGCCAGCAAGCCCCGGGGGGAAAAACTGTTTTTT. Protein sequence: CASKPRGEKLFF.

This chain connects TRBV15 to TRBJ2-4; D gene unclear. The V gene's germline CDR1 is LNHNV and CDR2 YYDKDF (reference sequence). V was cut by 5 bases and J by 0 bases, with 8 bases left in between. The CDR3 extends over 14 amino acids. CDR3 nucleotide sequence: TGTGCCACCAGCGGTTCACTAGCCAAAAACATTCAGTACTTC. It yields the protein CATSGSLAKNIQYF. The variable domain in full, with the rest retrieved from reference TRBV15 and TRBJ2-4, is DAMVIQNPRYQVTQFGKPVTLSCSQTLNHNVMYWYQQKSSQAPKLLFHYYDKDFNNEADTPDNFQSRRPNTSFCFLDIRSPGLGDTAMYLCATSGSLAKNIQYFGAGTRLSVL.

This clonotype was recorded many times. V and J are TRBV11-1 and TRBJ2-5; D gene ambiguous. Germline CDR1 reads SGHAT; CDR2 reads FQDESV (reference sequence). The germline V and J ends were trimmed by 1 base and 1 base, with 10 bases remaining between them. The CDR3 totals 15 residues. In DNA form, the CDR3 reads TGTGCCAGCAGCTTAGTGAGGTCCACCCAAGAGACCCAGTACTTC. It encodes CASSLVRSTQETQYF.

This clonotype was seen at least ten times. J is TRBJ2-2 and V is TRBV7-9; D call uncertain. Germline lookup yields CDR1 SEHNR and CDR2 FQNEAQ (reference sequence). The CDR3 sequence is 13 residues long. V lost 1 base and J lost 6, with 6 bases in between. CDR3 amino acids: CASSLVGPGELFF. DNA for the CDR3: TGTGCCAGCAGCTTAGTGGGTCCCGGGGAGCTGTTTTTT.

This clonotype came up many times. The CDR3 DNA reads TGTGCCAGCAGCTCGGCGGGGGGAGGTTTGGGCACTGAAGCTTTCTTT. This encodes CASSSAGGGLGTEAFF. This chain joins TRBV5-4 and TRBJ1-1; tentatively, D is TRBD1 (5 bases). There are 16 residues in the CDR3. V was cut by 3 bases and J by 4 bases, with 19 bases left in between. Germline V CDR1 and CDR2: SGHNT, YYREEE (reference sequence).

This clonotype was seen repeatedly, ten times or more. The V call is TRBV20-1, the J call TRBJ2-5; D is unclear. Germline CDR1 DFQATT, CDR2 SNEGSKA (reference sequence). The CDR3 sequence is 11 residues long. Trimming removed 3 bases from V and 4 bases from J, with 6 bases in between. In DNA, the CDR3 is TGCAGTGCTAGCAAAGGAGAGACCCAGTACTTC. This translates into CSASKGETQYF.

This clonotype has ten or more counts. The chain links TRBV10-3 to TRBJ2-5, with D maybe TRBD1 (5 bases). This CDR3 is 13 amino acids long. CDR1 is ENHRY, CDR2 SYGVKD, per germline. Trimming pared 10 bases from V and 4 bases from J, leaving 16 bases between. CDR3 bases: TGTGCCACCGCAGTGAGTCAGGGAGAGACCCAGTACTTC. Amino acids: CATAVSQGETQYF.

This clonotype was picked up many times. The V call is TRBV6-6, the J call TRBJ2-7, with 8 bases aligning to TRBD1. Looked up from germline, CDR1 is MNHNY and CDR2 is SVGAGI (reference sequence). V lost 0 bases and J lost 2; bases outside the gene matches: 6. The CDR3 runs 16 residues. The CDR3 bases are TGTGCCAGCAGTTACTCATACAGGGGGGACCCCTACGAGCAGTACTTC. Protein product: CASSYSYRGDPYEQYF.

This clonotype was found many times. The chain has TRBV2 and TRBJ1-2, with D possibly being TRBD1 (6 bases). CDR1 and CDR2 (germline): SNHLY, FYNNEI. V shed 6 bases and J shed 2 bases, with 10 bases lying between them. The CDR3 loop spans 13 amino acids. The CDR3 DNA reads TGTGCCAGCAGCTTGACAGGAAACTATGGCTACACCTTC. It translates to CASSLTGNYGYTF.

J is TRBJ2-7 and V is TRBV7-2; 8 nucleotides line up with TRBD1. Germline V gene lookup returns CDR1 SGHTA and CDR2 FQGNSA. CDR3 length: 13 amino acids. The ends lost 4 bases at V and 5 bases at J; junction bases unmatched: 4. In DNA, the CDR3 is TGTGCCAGCAGCTCGGACAGGGAGAACGAGCAGTACTTC. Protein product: CASSSDRENEQYF. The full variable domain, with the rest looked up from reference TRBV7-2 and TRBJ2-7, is GAGVSQSPSNKVTEKGKDVELRCDPISGHTALYWYRQSLGQGLEFLIYFQGNSAPDKSGLPSDRFSAERTGGSVSTLTIQRTQQEDSAVYLCASSSDRENEQYFGPGTRLTVT.

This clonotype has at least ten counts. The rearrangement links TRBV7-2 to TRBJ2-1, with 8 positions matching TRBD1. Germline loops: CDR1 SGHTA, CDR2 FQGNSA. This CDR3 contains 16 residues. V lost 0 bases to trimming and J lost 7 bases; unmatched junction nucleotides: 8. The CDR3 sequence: CASSLALGQATNEQFF. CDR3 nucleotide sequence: TGTGCCAGCAGCTTAGCCTTGGGACAGGCAACAAATGAGCAGTTCTTC.

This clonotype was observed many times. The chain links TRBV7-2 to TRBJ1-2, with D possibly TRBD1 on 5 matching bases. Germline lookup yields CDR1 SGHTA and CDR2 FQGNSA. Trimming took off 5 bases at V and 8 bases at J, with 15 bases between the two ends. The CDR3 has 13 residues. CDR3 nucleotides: TGTGCCAGCAGCCCGGGGGTCCAAAGAGGCTACACCTTC. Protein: CASSPGVQRGYTF.

The CDR3 loop is CASSLNRLNYGYTF. CDR3 nucleotide sequence: TGTGCCAGCAGCTTAAACAGGCTTAACTATGGCTACACCTTC. This rearrangement joins TRBV7-2 to TRBJ1-2; D may be TRBD1 (5 bases). Germline V CDR1 and CDR2: SGHTA, FQGNSA. The CDR3 length is 14 residues. Trimming removed 2 bases at V and 1 base at J, with 8 bases between.

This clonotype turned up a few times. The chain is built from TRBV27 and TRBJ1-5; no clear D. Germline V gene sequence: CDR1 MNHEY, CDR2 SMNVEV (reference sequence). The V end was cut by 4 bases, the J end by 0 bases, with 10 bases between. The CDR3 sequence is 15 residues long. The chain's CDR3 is CASSSQIHSNQPQHF. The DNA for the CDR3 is TGTGCCAGCAGTTCCCAAATCCATAGCAATCAGCCCCAGCATTTT.

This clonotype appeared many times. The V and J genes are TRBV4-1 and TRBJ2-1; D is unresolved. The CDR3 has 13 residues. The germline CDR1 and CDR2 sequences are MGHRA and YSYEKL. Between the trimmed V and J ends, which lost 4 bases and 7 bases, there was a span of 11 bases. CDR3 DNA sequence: TGCGCCAGCAGCCTTCGAAGCCAAAATGAGCAGTTCTTC. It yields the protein CASSLRSQNEQFF.

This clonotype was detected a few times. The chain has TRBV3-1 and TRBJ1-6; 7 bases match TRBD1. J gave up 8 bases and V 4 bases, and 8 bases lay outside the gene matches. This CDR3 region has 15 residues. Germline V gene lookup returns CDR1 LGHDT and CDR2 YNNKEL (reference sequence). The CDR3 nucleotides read TGTGCCAGCAGCCTCGTGAGACAGGGCCATTCACCCCTCCACTTT. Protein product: CASSLVRQGHSPLHF. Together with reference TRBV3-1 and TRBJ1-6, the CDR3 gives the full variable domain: DTAVSQTPKYLVTQMGNDKSIKCEQNLGHDTMYWYKQDSKKFLKIMFSYNNKELIINETVPNRFSPKSPDKAHLNLHINSLELGDSAVYFCASSLVRQGHSPLHFGNGTRLTVT.

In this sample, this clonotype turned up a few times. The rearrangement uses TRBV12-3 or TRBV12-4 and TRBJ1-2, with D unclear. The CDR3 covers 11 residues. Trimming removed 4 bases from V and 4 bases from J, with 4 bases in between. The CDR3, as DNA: TGTGCCAGCAGTTACCTCTATGGCTACACCTTC. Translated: CASSYLYGYTF.

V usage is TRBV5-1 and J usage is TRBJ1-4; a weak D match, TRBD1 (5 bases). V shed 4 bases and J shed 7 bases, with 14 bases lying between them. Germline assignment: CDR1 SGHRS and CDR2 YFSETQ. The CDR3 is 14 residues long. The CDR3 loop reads CASSPQGVSEKLFF. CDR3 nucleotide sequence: TGCGCCAGCAGCCCGCAGGGAGTTTCTGAAAAACTGTTTTTT. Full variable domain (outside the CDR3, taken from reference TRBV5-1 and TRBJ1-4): KAGVTQTPRYLIKTRGQQVTLSCSPISGHRSVSWYQQTPGQGLQFLFEYFSETQRNKGNFPGRFSGRQFSNSRSEMNVSTLELGDSALYLCASSPQGVSEKLFFGSGTQLSVL.

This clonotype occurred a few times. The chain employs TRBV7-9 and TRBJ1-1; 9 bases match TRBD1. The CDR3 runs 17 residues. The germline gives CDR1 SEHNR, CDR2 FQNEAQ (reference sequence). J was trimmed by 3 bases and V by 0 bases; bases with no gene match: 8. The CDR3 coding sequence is TGTGCCAGCAGCTTAGCCGAGTCCGGGACAGGGTACACTGAAGCTTTCTTT. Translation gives CASSLAESGTGYTEAFF. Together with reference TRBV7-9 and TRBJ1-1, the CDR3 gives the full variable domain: DTGVSQNPRHKITKRGQNVTFRCDPISEHNRLYWYRQTLGQGPEFLTYFQNEAQLEKSRLLSDRFSAERPKGSFSTLEIQRTEQGDSAMYLCASSLAESGTGYTEAFFGQGTRLTVV.

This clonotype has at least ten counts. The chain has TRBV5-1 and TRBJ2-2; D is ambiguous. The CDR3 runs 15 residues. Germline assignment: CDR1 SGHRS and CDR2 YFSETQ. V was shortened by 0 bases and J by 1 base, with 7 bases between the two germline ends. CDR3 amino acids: CASSLASMNTGELFF. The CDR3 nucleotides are TGCGCCAGCAGCTTGGCCAGCATGAACACCGGGGAGCTGTTTTTT. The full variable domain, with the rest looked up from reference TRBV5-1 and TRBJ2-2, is KAGVTQTPRYLIKTRGQQVTLSCSPISGHRSVSWYQQTPGQGLQFLFEYFSETQRNKGNFPGRFSGRQFSNSRSEMNVSTLELGDSALYLCASSLASMNTGELFFGEGSRLTVL.

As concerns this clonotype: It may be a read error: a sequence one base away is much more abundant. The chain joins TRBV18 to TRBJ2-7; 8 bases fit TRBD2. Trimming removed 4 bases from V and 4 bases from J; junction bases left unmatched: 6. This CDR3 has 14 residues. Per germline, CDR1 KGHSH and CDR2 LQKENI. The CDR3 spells CASSLSGGAYEQYF. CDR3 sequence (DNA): TGTGCCAGCTCACTCTCCGGGGGGGCGTACGAGCAGTACTTC.

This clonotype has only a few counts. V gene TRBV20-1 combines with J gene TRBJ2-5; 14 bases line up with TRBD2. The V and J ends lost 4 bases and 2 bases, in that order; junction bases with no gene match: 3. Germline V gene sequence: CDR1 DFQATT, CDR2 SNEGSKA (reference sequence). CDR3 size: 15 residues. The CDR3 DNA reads TGCAGTGCTATTGGGACTAGCGGGGGACAAGAGACCCAGTACTTC. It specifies CSAIGTSGGQETQYF.